A selection of T cell receptor beta chains follows, all from one sample in a study of shared clonotypes between healthy human individuals. Sequencing was performed with immunoSEQ multiplex PCR; in TCRdb, only in-frame clones are kept and a portion is missing. The repertoire includes around 1.9 million clones, about 93% of them detected once, and 1.5% to 2% sits in the top ten. The specimen sequenced was naive CD8+ T cells from PBMCs. These receptors originate from a man younger than 35 in good health. Some clones in this sample may be carry-over from other donors' samples. The CDR3 runs from the conserved cysteine through the conserved F or W. Each record gives: V gene, J gene, CDR3 protein.

TRBV7-7	TRBJ1-4	CASSQTVEKLFF
TRBV11-2	TRBJ1-1	CASSLRSGGTEAFF
TRBV5-6	NA	CASSLQGKGEQYF
TRBV29-1	TRBJ2-1	CSVEGQSSYNEQFF
TRBV28	TRBJ1-6	CASRPGRRNSPLHF
TRBV7-9	TRBJ2-7	CASRRAETSYEQYF
TRBV7-9	TRBJ2-1	CASSLLLAAYNEQFF
TRBV9	TRBJ2-3	CASSTPSGLAEDTQYF
TRBV11-2	TRBJ2-7	CASSHDLTGGAYEQHF
TRBV28	TRBJ2-7	CASSLAPTGKNSEQYF
TRBV28	TRBJ2-1	CASSLFPPSGDSYNEQFF
TRBV29-1	TRBJ1-2	CSVGGTDYGYTF
TRBV10-1	TRBJ1-4	CASGEQGTGKLFF
TRBV10-3	TRBJ1-1	CAISDGPEAFF
TRBV5-1	TRBJ2-3	CASSLGPLGEDTQYF
TRBV7-9	TRBJ1-4	CASSRAGANEKLFF
TRBV7-6	TRBJ2-1	CASRIGGSSYNEQFF
TRBV2	TRBJ2-7	CASSLDRGIAYEQYF
TRBV9	TRBJ2-2	CASRQGNTGELFF
TRBV7-8	TRBJ1-2	CASSLGQGASYPNYGYTF
TRBV4-2	TRBJ2-1	CASSHVTSYNEQFF
TRBV15	TRBJ2-7	CATSRRLADAYEQYF
TRBV4-2	TRBJ2-7	CASSRTLAREQYF
TRBV19	TRBJ2-1	CASSFRGSYNEQFF
TRBV5-6	TRBJ2-5	CASSLVTRGVRAQETQYF
TRBV4-1	TRBJ2-3	CASSQDGTSVRGTDTQYF
TRBV4-3	TRBJ2-7	CASSLTQGQSYEQYF
TRBV5-5	TRBJ2-3	CASSSTRLDTQYF
TRBV11-3	TRBJ1-2	CASSLVADRPNYGYTF
TRBV15	TRBJ1-4	CATSRGAGANEKLFF
TRBV6-5	TRBJ1-4	CASSLNWGEELFF
TRBV2	TRBJ2-3	CASSEFASQATDTQYF
TRBV7-9	TRBJ1-4	CASSTRTDTATNEKLFF
TRBV29-1	TRBJ2-2	CSVVVDSGELFF
TRBV7-6	TRBJ2-3	CASSSGIGTDTQYF
TRBV9	TRBJ1-1	CASSTQDSTYTEAFF
TRBV19	TRBJ2-2	CASSIRPVTGELFF
TRBV30	TRBJ2-1	CAYLQVGSYNEQFF
TRBV11-2	TRBJ2-2	CASSFIRRGGAGELFF
TRBV5-4	TRBJ2-7	CASSLGTSRGEQYF
TRBV6-4	TRBJ2-3	CASSDGSTDPSTDTQYF
TRBV15	TRBJ2-3	CATSSLLPDTQYF
TRBV9	TRBJ2-3	CASSDSSQGTQYF
TRBV5-6	TRBJ2-7	CASSYPGGVYEQYF
TRBV6-1	TRBJ2-3	CASSEAIWTGNIMDTQYF
TRBV7-6	TRBJ1-5	CASSLAGGGQPQHF
TRBV4-1	TRBJ2-3	CASSQDTGGSTDTQYF
TRBV5-1	TRBJ2-7	CASSFEAGAPTYEQYF
TRBV19	TRBJ2-3	CASSAGPSTDTQYF
TRBV7-9	TRBJ2-1	CASSLSGSEQFF
TRBV18	TRBJ2-3	CASSPSRLPSTDTQYF
TRBV11-2	TRBJ2-7	CASTRAGRADEQYF
TRBV4-2	TRBJ1-1	CASSQDEGANTEAFF
TRBV5-4	TRBJ1-2	CASSSDRTNYGYTF
TRBV12-5	TRBJ2-5	CASGLGPRETQYF